What follows are 28 T cell receptor beta chains derived from one specimen sequenced in a study of T cell responses to AZD1222 COVID-19 vaccine (dated by TCRdb to the early 2020s). Receptor amplification or capture employed the immunoSEQ multiplex PCR assay. The source is immuneACCESS, and TCRdb retained only in-frame sequences with V and J called. Part of the clones is not carried over; for the studies checked, unresolved V genes explain less than half of this, and the remainder is unexplained. This sample gives 150,000 or so clones in total; just over 90% of them show up just once. The ten largest clones capture approximately 1.2% of the sample. Reading the label with the study, this specimen's time point is: about 28 days (+/-7) after the second vaccine dose. The material was peripheral blood, obtained 28 days after the second AZD1222 dose. The receptors originated from an adult who received the AZD1222 COVID-19 vaccine.

The chain recombines TRBV3-1 (or the pseudogene TRBV3-2) with TRBJ2-7, with 7 bases that match TRBD1. The V gene end was trimmed by 5 bases and the J gene end by 1 base; junction bases not matched to a gene: 5. Germline CDR1 reads LGHDT; CDR2 reads YNNKEL (reference sequence). This CDR3 has 14 residues. CDR3 DNA sequence: TGTGCCAGCAGCGTCGTCAGGGGGTCCTACGAGCAGTACTTC. Translated, it gives CASSVVRGSYEQYF.

The chain has TRBV4-2 and TRBJ1-4; D remains ambiguous. Germline lookup yields CDR1 LGHNA and CDR2 YNFKEQ. This CDR3 has 14 amino acids. Deletions cut 1 base from V and 6 bases from J, with 9 bases between. CDR3 loop: CASSQAPPDEKLFF. The CDR3 coding sequence is TGTGCCAGCAGCCAAGCCCCCCCTGATGAAAAACTGTTTTTT.

J is TRBJ1-2 and V is TRBV11-2; D not certain. This CDR3 contains 13 residues. V was trimmed by 5 bases and J by 4 bases, leaving 11 bases between them. Germline V gene sequence: CDR1 SGHAT, CDR2 FQNNGV. The chain's CDR3 is CASSPSEAYGYTF. As DNA, the CDR3 is TGTGCCAGCAGCCCCTCGGAAGCCTATGGCTACACCTTC. Full variable domain (missing parts from reference TRBV11-2 and TRBJ1-2): EAGVAQSPRYKIIEKRQSVAFWCNPISGHATLYWYQQILGQGPKLLIQFQNNGVVDDSQLPKDRFSAERLKGVDSTLKIQPAKLEDSAVYLCASSPSEAYGYTFGSGTRLTVV.

V usage is TRBV5-1 and J usage is TRBJ2-1; D might be TRBD1 or TRBD2, each matching 7 bases. The germline gives CDR1 SGHRS, CDR2 YFSETQ. V lost 4 bases to trimming and J lost 1 base, with 12 bases between them. The CDR3 runs 15 residues. The CDR3 here is CASSPQGGSYNEQFF. For the CDR3, the DNA is TGCGCCAGCAGCCCCCAGGGGGGGTCCTACAATGAGCAGTTCTTC. Complete variable domain (other parts from reference TRBV5-1 and TRBJ2-1): KAGVTQTPRYLIKTRGQQVTLSCSPISGHRSVSWYQQTPGQGLQFLFEYFSETQRNKGNFPGRFSGRQFSNSRSEMNVSTLELGDSALYLCASSPQGGSYNEQFFGPGTRLTVL.

This chain uses TRBV25-1 with TRBJ1-1; no firm D call. Trimming took off 6 bases at V and 2 bases at J, with 13 bases between the two ends. CDR3 length: 14 residues. The V gene's germline CDR1 is MGHDK and CDR2 SYGVNS. CDR3 region: CASSAGSANTEAFF. The CDR3 DNA follows: TGTGCCAGCAGCGCTGGTTCGGCTAACACTGAAGCTTTCTTT.

J is TRBJ2-7 and V is TRBV19, with D possibly being TRBD2 (7 bases). In germline, CDR1 is LNHDA, CDR2 SQIVND (reference sequence). This CDR3 has 14 residues. V lost 4 bases to trimming and J lost 3 bases, with 13 bases between them. CDR3 in amino acids: CASSTLRGGYEQYF. In DNA, the CDR3 is TGTGCCAGTAGTACGCTAAGGGGGGGCTACGAGCAGTACTTC.

This sequence joins TRBV6-5 and TRBJ2-1, with D unresolved. With 5 bases removed from V and 1 base from J, the gap between germline ends came to 12 bases. CDR3 length: 15 residues. Germline values: CDR1 MNHEY, CDR2 SVGAGI. Here the CDR3 DNA reads TGTGCCAGCAGTCCCCTTCTAGTGTCCTACAATGAGCAGTTCTTC. Translating it yields CASSPLLVSYNEQFF.

The V gene is TRBV7-9, the J gene TRBJ1-5, with D maybe TRBD1 (6 bases). CDR3 length: 15 residues. V was pared by 5 bases and J by 5 bases, with 16 bases between. Germline CDR1 reads SEHNR; CDR2 reads FQNEAQ (reference sequence). This CDR3 reads CASSPTGSVDQPQHF. In nucleotides, the CDR3 is TGTGCCAGCAGCCCCACAGGGTCAGTGGATCAGCCCCAGCATTTT.

The chain links TRBV2 to TRBJ2-3; D perhaps matches TRBD2 (7 bases). From germline, CDR1 is SNHLY and CDR2 FYNNEI. Trimming left V 4 bases short and J 1 base short, with 12 bases between. The CDR3 consists of 15 residues. The CDR3 reads CASSVGGAGTDTQYF. In DNA form, the CDR3 reads TGTGCCAGCAGTGTAGGGGGGGCTGGCACAGATACGCAGTATTTT. The variable domain in full, completed from reference TRBV2 and TRBJ2-3, reads EPEVTQTPSHQVTQMGQEVILRCVPISNHLYFYWYRQILGQKVEFLVSFYNNEISEKSEIFDDQFSVERPDGSNFTLKIRSTKLEDSAMYFCASSVGGAGTDTQYFGPGTRLTVL.

The chain carries TRBV5-4 and TRBJ1-3; the D is unclear. The CDR3 totals 15 residues. Germline V gene data show CDR1 as SGHNT and CDR2 as YYREEE (reference sequence). Trimming stripped 0 bases from V and 4 bases from J, with 11 bases between. The CDR3 loop reads CASSLESGRGNTIYF. The CDR3 DNA reads TGTGCCAGCAGCTTGGAGAGCGGACGAGGAAACACCATATATTTT.

The rearrangement joins TRBV11-2 to TRBJ2-1; the match to TRBD2 covers 11 bases. V dropped 6 bases and J dropped 1; count of bases not matched to a gene: 5. The length of the CDR3 is 16 residues. The germline CDR1 and CDR2 sequences are SGHAT and FQNNGV. The CDR3 here is CASSSVAGGSYNEQFF. The CDR3, as DNA: TGTGCCAGCAGTTCCGTAGCGGGGGGGTCCTACAATGAGCAGTTCTTC.

The chain is built from TRBV5-1 and TRBJ2-1; maybe TRBD1 (6 bases). The CDR3 extends over 16 amino acids. The germline gives CDR1 SGHRS, CDR2 YFSETQ. The germline V and J ends were trimmed by 4 bases and 4 bases, with 18 bases remaining between them. The CDR3 spells CASSRYREGGYNEQFF. The CDR3 DNA sequence: TGCGCCAGCAGCAGGTACAGGGAAGGAGGATACAATGAGCAGTTCTTC.

The V call is TRBV7-2, the J call TRBJ1-2; D uncertain. The CDR3 is made up of 14 amino acids. With 3 bases removed from V and 8 bases from J, the gap between germline ends came to 16 bases. CDR1 is SGHTA, CDR2 FQGNSA, per germline. The CDR3 nucleotides read TGTGCCAGCAGCTTCCGAGACGCGGTTAGAGGCTACACCTTC. Protein product: CASSFRDAVRGYTF.

J is TRBJ2-7 and V is TRBV3-1 (or the pseudogene TRBV3-2), with D perhaps matching TRBD2 (6 bases). Trimming took off 4 bases at V and 4 bases at J, with 14 bases between the two ends. Per germline, CDR1 LGHDT and CDR2 YNNKEL (reference sequence). The CDR3 is 14 amino acids. CDR3 residues: CASSPGVGGYEQYF. In DNA, the CDR3 is TGTGCCAGCAGCCCGGGAGTAGGCGGGTACGAGCAGTACTTC.

The J gene is TRBJ1-2, the V gene TRBV5-1; D may be TRBD1 (6 bases). The CDR3 is 21 amino acids. V was pared by 0 bases and J by 0 bases, with 27 bases between. Germline lookup yields CDR1 SGHRS and CDR2 YFSETQ. CDR3 DNA sequence: TGCGCCAGCAGCTTGGGACGGCAGGGGTATAACGGAGGGGAAGCTAACTATGGCTACACCTTC. It yields the protein CASSLGRQGYNGGEANYGYTF.

The J gene is TRBJ2-3, the V gene TRBV28, with a tentative D call TRBD2 (5 bases). CDR1 and CDR2 from the germline V gene are MDHEN and SYDVKM. V was trimmed by 3 bases and J by 0 bases, leaving 19 bases between them. CDR3 length equals 18 residues. The CDR3 DNA sequence: TGTGCCAGCAGTTTCCCCATGAGGAGGCGCGCTAGCACAGATACGCAGTATTTT. This gives the protein CASSFPMRRRASTDTQYF.

The CDR3 nucleotides are TGTGCCAGCAGCTTATACAGGGATCAGCCCCAGCATTTT. The encoded protein is CASSLYRDQPQHF. This sequence joins TRBV7-9 and TRBJ1-5, with D perhaps TRBD1 (6 bases). Germline lookup yields CDR1 SEHNR and CDR2 FQNEAQ (reference sequence). With 2 bases removed from V and 5 bases from J, the gap between germline ends came to 7 bases. This CDR3 comprises 13 residues.

This chain joins TRBV28 and TRBJ1-6; weak D call: TRBD1 (5 bases). Germline V lookup: CDR1 MDHEN, CDR2 SYDVKM. Trimming stripped 1 base from V and 10 bases from J, with 14 bases between. The CDR3 is 15 amino acids. DNA of the CDR3: TGTGCCAGCAGTTTATCCACCGATCAGGGCTCACCCCTCCACTTT. Protein: CASSLSTDQGSPLHF. Full variable domain (remainder filled in from reference TRBV28 and TRBJ1-6): DVKVTQSSRYLVKRTGEKVFLECVQDMDHENMFWYRQDPGLGLRLIYFSYDVKMKEKGDIPEGYSVSREKKERFSLILESASTNQTSMYLCASSLSTDQGSPLHFGNGTRLTVT.

The genes are TRBV5-8 and TRBJ1-2, with a weak D call TRBD1 (6 bases). The CDR3 consists of 14 residues. The ends were cut back, 3 bases at V and 2 bases at J, with 11 bases in the middle. Germline CDR1 is SGHTS and CDR2 is YDEGEE. CDR3 sequence: CASSSRDKNYGYTF. In DNA form, the CDR3 reads TGTGCCAGCAGCTCCCGGGACAAGAACTATGGCTACACCTTC.

This chain connects TRBV28 to TRBJ1-5; D is uncertain. The CDR3 is 14 amino acids. V lost 7 bases, J lost 0 bases, and 10 bases lay in between. Germline CDR1 is MDHEN and CDR2 is SYDVKM. The CDR3 region is CASTGRYSNQPQHF. In nucleotides, the CDR3 is TGTGCCAGCACTGGACGTTATAGCAATCAGCCCCAGCATTTT. Full variable domain (remainder filled in from reference TRBV28 and TRBJ1-5): DVKVTQSSRYLVKRTGEKVFLECVQDMDHENMFWYRQDPGLGLRLIYFSYDVKMKEKGDIPEGYSVSREKKERFSLILESASTNQTSMYLCASTGRYSNQPQHFGDGTRLSIL.

This clone was observed a single time. The chain couples TRBV5-4 to TRBJ2-7; 11 nucleotides line up with TRBD2. J was trimmed by 6 bases and V by 2 bases; bases with no gene match: 1. Germline V gives CDR1 SGHNT, CDR2 YYREEE (reference sequence). This CDR3 is 13 amino acids long. The CDR3 sequence: CASSFTSGSEQYF. In DNA form, the CDR3 reads TGTGCCAGCAGCTTTACTAGCGGGAGCGAGCAGTACTTC.

The chain employs TRBV24-1 and TRBJ2-2; weak D call: TRBD1 (6 bases). The CDR3 runs to 14 residues. Deletions cut 4 bases from V and 1 base from J, with 6 bases between. CDR1 and CDR2 from the germline V gene are KGHDR and SFDVKD. CDR3 amino acids: CATSDRGNTGELFF. The CDR3 DNA sequence: TGTGCCACCAGTGACAGGGGGAACACCGGGGAGCTGTTTTTT.

The chain couples TRBV30 to TRBJ1-2; 8 nucleotides match TRBD1. The V and J ends lost 1 base and 3 bases, in that order; junction bases with no gene match: 7. In germline, CDR1 is GTSNPN, CDR2 SVGIG (reference sequence). CDR3 length equals 15 residues. Here the CDR3 reads CAWSGRTGLYYGYTF. CDR3 DNA: TGTGCCTGGAGTGGCCGGACAGGGCTATACTATGGCTACACCTTC. Full variable domain (rest looked up from reference TRBV30 and TRBJ1-2): SQTIHQWPATLVQPVGSPLSLECTVEGTSNPNLYWYRQAAGRGLQLLFYSVGIGQISSEVPQNLSASRPQDRQFILSSKKLLLSDSGFYLCAWSGRTGLYYGYTFGSGTRLTVV.

The V and J genes are TRBV7-9 and TRBJ1-4; D is uncertain. Per germline, CDR1 SEHNR and CDR2 FQNEAQ (reference sequence). V lost 6 bases to trimming and J lost 5 bases, with 10 bases between them. The CDR3 loop spans 13 amino acids. The CDR3, as DNA: TGTGCCAGCAGTTTAAACCCCAATGAAAAACTGTTTTTT. This translates into CASSLNPNEKLFF.

The chain carries TRBV30 and TRBJ2-7; D ambiguous. Germline values: CDR1 GTSNPN, CDR2 SVGIG (reference sequence). This CDR3 comprises 12 residues. The ends were cut back, 4 bases at V and 4 bases at J, with 11 bases in the middle. DNA of the CDR3: TGTGCCTGGAAATGGTCAGCGTACGAGCAGTACTTC. This gives the protein CAWKWSAYEQYF. The variable domain in full, completed from reference TRBV30 and TRBJ2-7, reads SQTIHQWPATLVQPVGSPLSLECTVEGTSNPNLYWYRQAAGRGLQLLFYSVGIGQISSEVPQNLSASRPQDRQFILSSKKLLLSDSGFYLCAWKWSAYEQYFGPGTRLTVT.

The chain recombines TRBV15 with TRBJ1-2; D uncertain. This CDR3 contains 20 residues. Trimming took off 0 bases at V and 5 bases at J, with 28 bases between the two ends. Germline V gene sequence: CDR1 LNHNV, CDR2 YYDKDF (reference sequence). CDR3 in amino acids: CATSRDKLVGDGRLSYGYTF. The CDR3 DNA sequence: TGTGCCACCAGCAGAGATAAGCTCGTTGGCGATGGACGTCTCTCGTATGGCTACACCTTC.

The chain recombines TRBV20-1 with TRBJ1-2; D gene uncertain. Between the trimmed V and J ends, which lost 1 base and 4 bases, there was a span of 4 bases. Germline CDR1 reads DFQATT; CDR2 reads SNEGSKA (reference sequence). CDR3 size: 11 residues. This chain's CDR3 is CSARGGYGYTF. For the CDR3, the DNA is TGCAGTGCTAGAGGGGGCTATGGCTACACCTTC.

V and J are TRBV7-9 and TRBJ1-1, with 7 bases that match TRBD1. Germline V CDR1 and CDR2: SEHNR, FQNEAQ (reference sequence). The V segment lost 5 bases and the J segment 4 bases; nucleotides outside the gene matches: 10. This CDR3 has 15 residues. The CDR3 here is CASSTGQARGTEAFF. CDR3 sequence (DNA): TGTGCCAGCAGCACCGGACAGGCTAGGGGCACTGAAGCTTTCTTT. Supplemented by reference TRBV7-9 and TRBJ1-1, the full variable domain reads DTGVSQNPRHKITKRGQNVTFRCDPISEHNRLYWYRQTLGQGPEFLTYFQNEAQLEKSRLLSDRFSAERPKGSFSTLEIQRTEQGDSAMYLCASSTGQARGTEAFFGQGTRLTVV.